Presented here are 5 T cell receptor beta chains from one specimen sequenced in a study of blood T cell repertoires in COVID-19. Some clones are missing from TCRdb's copy, which holds only in-frame ones; the method was immunoSEQ multiplex PCR. Altogether fewer than 450,000 clones are present, around 86% being singletons, with the ten largest covering about 6%. Sequencing was done on a sample of peripheral blood. These receptors came from a woman in her forties or fifties with COVID-19, enrolled during active disease.

V is TRBV4-1 and J is TRBJ1-2; D not resolved. V was pared by 0 bases and J by 5 bases, with 13 bases between. The CDR3 extends over 15 amino acids. Germline V gene sequence: CDR1 MGHRA, CDR2 YSYEKL. CDR3 nucleotides: TGCGCCAGCAGCCAAGATCTTGCCGCGGGGTATGGCTACACCTTC. Amino acid sequence: CASSQDLAAGYGYTF.

V usage is TRBV24-1 and J usage is TRBJ2-1, with a weak D call TRBD2 (6 bases). The ends were cut back, 3 bases at V and 3 bases at J, with 14 bases in the middle. The germline V gene has CDR1 KGHDR and CDR2 SFDVKD. The CDR3 is 16 amino acids. The CDR3 here is CATSDLYSGSYNEQFF. The CDR3 DNA sequence: TGTGCCACCAGTGATCTCTATAGCGGTAGCTACAATGAGCAGTTCTTC.

This chain connects TRBV5-1 to TRBJ2-5, with D tentatively TRBD1 (8 bases). Germline CDR1 SGHRS, CDR2 YFSETQ. This CDR3 has 17 amino acids. V was clipped by 0 bases and J by 3 bases, with 18 bases between them. CDR3 nucleotides: TGCGCCAGCAGCTTGGCCCCAATACAGGGGGGGGAAGAGACCCAGTACTTC. This encodes CASSLAPIQGGEETQYF. The variable domain in full, completed from reference TRBV5-1 and TRBJ2-5, reads KAGVTQTPRYLIKTRGQQVTLSCSPISGHRSVSWYQQTPGQGLQFLFEYFSETQRNKGNFPGRFSGRQFSNSRSEMNVSTLELGDSALYLCASSLAPIQGGEETQYFGPGTRLLVL.

The gene calls are TRBV6-1 and TRBJ2-2; 8 nucleotides match TRBD2. The CDR3 is 18 amino acids. V shed 4 bases and J 6 bases; nucleotides not matched to a gene: 16. Germline CDR1 is MNHNS and CDR2 is SASEGT. CDR3 nucleotide sequence: TGTGCCAGCAGTGTCGGCGGGGGGCGGAAAATATATGCCGGGGAGCTGTTTTTT. This encodes CASSVGGGRKIYAGELFF.

The V gene is TRBV30, the J gene TRBJ1-3; D is undetermined. Germline assignment: CDR1 GTSNPN and CDR2 SVGIG (reference sequence). The CDR3 spans 14 residues. V was trimmed by 3 bases and J by 0 bases, leaving 9 bases between them. The CDR3 protein is CAWRSPFSGNTIYF. DNA for the CDR3: TGTGCCTGGAGGTCCCCCTTCTCTGGAAACACCATATATTTT. Complete variable domain (other parts from reference TRBV30 and TRBJ1-3): SQTIHQWPATLVQPVGSPLSLECTVEGTSNPNLYWYRQAAGRGLQLLFYSVGIGQISSEVPQNLSASRPQDRQFILSSKKLLLSDSGFYLCAWRSPFSGNTIYFGEGSWLTVV.